This TCR beta chain was retrieved from a study of radiotherapy plus CTLA-4 blockade in lung cancer. The wider study: Objective responses were recorded in about 18% of patients, with disease control recorded in 25% to 40%. General study findings and limits: Clones derived from tumor TCRs expanded in blood after radiotherapy plus ipilimumab. Dynamics of early blood T cell clones, together with interferon-beta, were reportedly the best predictors of response.

Comments on this clone: Antigen specificity is unknown.

The germline V and J ends were trimmed by 1 base and 4 bases, with 11 bases remaining between them. This CDR3 region has 15 residues. Germline V gene data show CDR1 as SGHTA and CDR2 as FQGNSA. The study treated chemo-refractory metastatic non-small-cell lung cancer patients with focal radiation plus ipilimumab CTLA-4 blockade. Generated by immunoSEQ multiplex PCR, the TCRdb table keeps only in-frame clones and is missing some. In the table there are about 66,000 clones, about four fifths of which are singletons. The TCR was taken from a human donor with non-small cell lung cancer who had a partial response to radiotherapy plus ipilimumab. Specimen: peripheral blood, collected from a patient treated with radiotherapy plus ipilimumab. The chain recombines TRBV7-2 with TRBJ1-3; TRBD1 might be the D (5 bases). The CDR3: CASSLGQWGGNTIYF. CDR3 in DNA: TGTGCCAGCAGCTTAGGGCAGTGGGGCGGAAACACCATATATTTT. Supplemented by reference TRBV7-2 and TRBJ1-3, the full variable domain reads GAGVSQSPSNKVTEKGKDVELRCDPISGHTALYWYRQSLGQGLEFLIYFQGNSAPDKSGLPSDRFSAERTGGSVSTLTIQRTQQEDSAVYLCASSLGQWGGNTIYFGEGSWLTVV.